This T cell receptor beta chain was observed in a study of T cells after yellow fever vaccination. Study context: In the case of low-cell-number fractions, SMART-Seq v4 Ultra Low Input was used for preparation.

One entry per CDR3 protein results from TCRdb running MiXCR on the 5' RACE reads. The sample has 250,000 to 400,000 distinct CDR3 sequences; approximately 4% are singletons. The germline V gene has CDR1 SNHLY and CDR2 FYNNEI. Trimming took off 6 bases at V and 7 bases at J, with 9 bases between the two ends. The CDR3 is made up of 12 amino acids. The sequence was collected from a man in his late teens or twenties who received the YFV17D yellow fever vaccine. Sequenced here: PBMCs, sampled 15 days after the yellow fever booster vaccination. The V call is TRBV2, the J call TRBJ2-2, with D possibly being TRBD1 (5 bases). The CDR3 protein is CASRPGIGELFF. In nucleotides, the CDR3 is TGTGCCAGCAGGCCAGGGATCGGGGAGCTGTTTTTT.